This is a list of T cell receptor beta chains from one sample in a study of response to subunit inactivated influenza vaccine. TCRdb recomputed calls from the RT-PCR reads with MiXCR, one row per CDR3 protein. The sample contains roughly 570,000 distinct CDR3 sequences, approximately 14% of which appear only once. The source was PBMCs from blood, collected 12 days after vaccination. Receptor source: a man aged 45-60 years who received an inactivated influenza vaccine. The CDR3 runs from the conserved cysteine through the conserved F or W. Each record gives: J gene, D gene, V gene, CDR3 protein. The D gene is left open where the match is weak.

TRBJ1-1,-,TRBV19,CASSKQWKNTEAFF
TRBJ2-5,-,TRBV12-2,CASRLGLAGVYSQETQYF
TRBJ2-1,TRBD2,TRBV7-6,CASSPGVGGVYNEQFF
TRBJ1-2,-,TRBV12-3/TRBV12-4,CASSYTGTVYYGYTF
TRBJ2-1,TRBD2,TRBV6-1,CASTSGSKNEQFF
TRBJ2-3,TRBD2,TRBV29-1,CSVGGSTDTQYF
TRBJ1-5,-,TRBV4-1,CASHRTGDLNNQPQHF
TRBJ2-6,TRBD2,TRBV14,CASSPSGGSIFIPSLGLWANVLTF
TRBJ1-2,TRBD1,TRBV19,CASSTGQGDYNGYTF
TRBJ2-7,TRBD2,TRBV19,CASSSRGLNEQYF
TRBJ2-1,TRBD1,TRBV5-1,CASSQDRGNEQFF
TRBJ1-3,-,TRBV20-1,CSAGTDGNTIYF
TRBJ2-5,TRBD1,TRBV4-3,CASSQGQGAETQYF
TRBJ2-5,-,TRBV18,CASSPRDYQETQYF
TRBJ2-7,TRBD2,TRBV4-1,CASSPRLISGRYSYEQYF
TRBJ1-2,-,TRBV7-9,CASSFGVSGYTF
TRBJ2-3,-,TRBV10-3,CAISDRTDTQYF
TRBJ1-1,-,TRBV18,CASSPKRLQGGTEAFF
TRBJ1-3,TRBD1,TRBV12-3/TRBV12-4,CASSLEGWDSVSLVGNTIYF
TRBJ2-2,-,TRBV3-1,CASSPKETDYANTGELFF
TRBJ2-7,-,TRBV2,CASRYRDEQYF
TRBJ2-2,TRBD1,TRBV4-3,CASRAGTGYTGELFF
TRBJ2-3,-,TRBV5-1,CASSARPGYPSDTQYF
TRBJ1-1,-,TRBV14,CASSQGQWNTEAFF
TRBJ2-5,TRBD1,TRBV3-1,CASSQTATGTGHQETQYF
TRBJ2-1,TRBD2,TRBV12-5,CASGLGSGGQSEQFF
TRBJ2-2,TRBD2,TRBV6-5,CASSYPRTSGRANTGELFF
TRBJ2-3,-,TRBV7-3,CASSLLGGFGTDTQYF
TRBJ2-2,TRBD2,TRBV7-1,CASSSLSISGTSGMMANTGELFF
TRBJ2-3,TRBD2,TRBV7-3,CASSPRASGSFDTQYF
TRBJ1-4,-,TRBV6-2/TRBV6-3,CASSNNRRAVLFF
TRBJ2-3,TRBD1,TRBV5-1,CASRTGYSTDTQYF
TRBJ2-5,TRBD1,TRBV20-1,CSARGYRGREQETQYF
TRBJ1-6,-,TRBV4-1,CASSQVPGPGSPLHF
TRBJ2-1,-,TRBV12-3/TRBV12-4,CACHPKNRNNEQFF
TRBJ2-1,-,TRBV12-3/TRBV12-4,CASSPWEGAYNEQFF
TRBJ2-7,TRBD1,TRBV5-1,CASSPSGTGSYEQYF
TRBJ2-1,TRBD2,TRBV7-3,CASSSQREERSEQFF